The 21 T cell receptor beta chains below all came from one sample that was sequenced in a study of a mutant IDH1 vaccine in newly diagnosed glioma. Their cognate antigens are unknown. The time point is: week 35, safety follow-up. Mutant IDH1 20-mer peptide, at 300 ug, made up each vaccine dose, with topical imiquimod. Generated by immunoSEQ multiplex PCR, the TCRdb table keeps only in-frame clones and is missing some. Among tens of thousands of clones listed, 80% to 90% were seen once. The sample here was PBMCs, taken from a glioma patient whose treatment included an IDH1 peptide vaccine. These receptors were collected from a man between 40 and 49 years old with glioma.

The V gene is TRBV5-4, the J gene TRBJ2-1, with D unresolved. The CDR3 contains 15 residues. Germline CDR1 SGHNT, CDR2 YYREEE (reference sequence). Trimming cost V 1 base and J 4 bases, with 12 bases left between them. The chain's CDR3 is CASSLRHHSYNEQFF. The CDR3 nucleotides read TGTGCCAGCAGCTTGAGACACCACTCTTACAATGAGCAGTTCTTC.

V gene TRBV28 combines with J gene TRBJ2-1; 11 bases match TRBD2. The trim removed 6 bases at V and 7 bases at J, leaving 8 bases unmatched. The CDR3 spans 15 residues. Germline V lookup: CDR1 MDHEN, CDR2 SYDVKM. The CDR3 spells CASSIAGGVTNEQFF. CDR3 nucleotides: TGTGCCAGCAGCATAGCGGGAGGGGTGACAAATGAGCAGTTCTTC.

This clone was seen once. This chain links TRBV15 with TRBJ2-1; TRBD1 matches at 12 bases. V was clipped by 6 bases and J by 8 bases; unmatched bases: 5. The CDR3 extends over 14 amino acids. Germline loops: CDR1 LNHNV, CDR2 YYDKDF (reference sequence). CDR3 nucleotide sequence: TGTGCCACCAGGGCGGGACAGGGGGCCCATGAGCAGTTCTTC. Protein product: CATRAGQGAHEQFF.

J is TRBJ2-5 and V is TRBV15; D may correspond to TRBD1 or TRBD2 (5 bases each). Germline V gene lookup returns CDR1 LNHNV and CDR2 YYDKDF (reference sequence). Trimming stripped 8 bases from V and 5 bases from J, with 15 bases between. The CDR3 covers 13 residues. The CDR3 DNA is TGTGCCACCCACCAGGGTACGGGGGAGACCCAGTACTTC. Protein: CATHQGTGETQYF.

This clone was seen only a few times. The chain carries TRBV7-2 and TRBJ1-6; D ambiguous. Germline CDR1 SGHTA, CDR2 FQGNSA. The V gene lost 3 bases and the J gene lost 13 bases, with 7 bases spanning the gap. The CDR3 totals 11 residues. DNA of the CDR3: TGTGCCAGCAGCTTGGGGTCTCCCCTCCACTTT. It translates to CASSLGSPLHF.

The chain recombines TRBV11-2 with TRBJ1-1; D is undetermined. Trimming stripped 5 bases from V and 1 base from J, with 11 bases between. CDR3 size: 14 residues. CDR1 is SGHAT, CDR2 FQNNGV, per germline. CDR3 protein: CASSPLGQNTEAFF. CDR3 DNA: TGTGCCAGCAGCCCCCTCGGGCAGAACACTGAAGCTTTCTTT.

This chain joins TRBV2 and TRBJ2-5; D ambiguous. The CDR3 extends over 13 amino acids. Trimming pared 7 bases from V and 4 bases from J, leaving 13 bases between. Germline values: CDR1 SNHLY, CDR2 FYNNEI. The CDR3 DNA follows: TGTGCCAGCATTTTACTGGGGTCAGAGACCCAGTACTTC. It translates to CASILLGSETQYF.

J is TRBJ2-3 and V is TRBV4-1; D is perhaps TRBD1 or TRBD2 (5 bases each). V lost 2 bases to trimming and J lost 6 bases, with 21 bases between them. Germline CDR1 and CDR2: MGHRA and YSYEKL. The CDR3 has 17 residues. CDR3: CASSQTWDPLRSDTQYF. In DNA, the CDR3 is TGCGCCAGCAGCCAAACCTGGGACCCCCTCCGCTCGGATACGCAGTATTTT.

J is TRBJ2-4 and V is TRBV6-1; D is undetermined. This CDR3 comprises 15 residues. With 2 bases removed from V and 2 bases from J, the gap between germline ends came to 10 bases. CDR1 and CDR2 (germline): MNHNS, SASEGT. The CDR3 sequence is CASSESRGTKNIQYF. DNA for the CDR3: TGTGCCAGCAGTGAATCTAGAGGTACCAAAAACATTCAGTACTTC.

The V gene is TRBV28, the J gene TRBJ1-2; D is undetermined. CDR3 length: 13 amino acids. The V end was cut by 8 bases, the J end by 0 bases, with 10 bases between. CDR1 is MDHEN, CDR2 SYDVKM, per germline. CDR3 coding DNA: TGTGCCAGCGAAATATCTACTAACTATGGCTACACCTTC. Amino acids: CASEISTNYGYTF.

The rearrangement joins TRBV6-5 to TRBJ2-5; D is unresolved. V was trimmed by 2 bases and J by 5 bases, leaving 18 bases between them. CDR3 length equals 16 residues. Germline values: CDR1 MNHEY, CDR2 SVGAGI. CDR3 nucleotides: TGTGCCAGCAGTTACGTCTACGACCGGAATGGGGAGACCCAGTACTTC. Amino acids: CASSYVYDRNGETQYF.

The V gene is TRBV30, the J gene TRBJ2-7, with no clear D. The CDR3 totals 14 residues. Germline values: CDR1 GTSNPN, CDR2 SVGIG (reference sequence). The V and J ends lost 3 bases and 2 bases respectively, with 14 bases between them. The CDR3 nucleotides are TGTGCCTGGAGCGCCGGTACGATCACCTACGAGCAGTACTTC. Translating it yields CAWSAGTITYEQYF.

There are a few counts of this clone. The sample carries other DNA sequences with the same CDR3. The rearrangement links TRBV5-1 to TRBJ1-2; no reliable D call. This CDR3 is built from 13 residues. CDR1 is SGHRS and CDR2 is YFSETQ in the germline V gene. With 4 bases removed from V and 4 bases from J, the gap between germline ends came to 11 bases. The CDR3 sequence: CASSLGQPYGYTF. CDR3 coding DNA: TGCGCCAGCAGCCTTGGCCAACCCTATGGCTACACCTTC.

This clone has just a few counts. The V call is TRBV29-1, the J call TRBJ1-5; the D is unclear. With 3 bases removed from V and 3 bases from J, the gap between germline ends came to 9 bases. This CDR3 is 13 amino acids long. Germline-derived CDR1 and CDR2 are SQVTM and ANQGSEA. The CDR3 is CSVDLGPNQPQHF. Written as DNA, the CDR3 is TGCAGCGTTGACTTGGGTCCCAATCAGCCCCAGCATTTT. The variable domain in full, completed from reference TRBV29-1 and TRBJ1-5, reads SAVISQKPSRDICQRGTSLTIQCQVDSQVTMMFWYRQQPGQSLTLIATANQGSEATYESGFVIDKFPISRPNLTFSTLTVSNMSPEDSSIYLCSVDLGPNQPQHFGDGTRLSIL.

This rearrangement joins TRBV21-1 to TRBJ1-5. TRBV21-1 is a known pseudogene. The CDR3 extends over 14 amino acids. DNA for the CDR3: TGTGCCAGCATGGAAGACTGGGCCCGGCAGCCCCAGCATTTT. Protein product: CASMEDWARQPQHF.

The chain links TRBV19 to TRBJ2-7; 8 positions match TRBD1. V shed 5 bases and J 1 base; nucleotides not matched to a gene: 13. The CDR3 is made up of 17 amino acids. Germline CDR1 is LNHDA and CDR2 is SQIVND (reference sequence). As DNA, the CDR3 is TGTGCCAGTAGTCTGACCACCGGGACAGGAGATTCCTACGAGCAGTACTTC. It is translated as CASSLTTGTGDSYEQYF. The complete variable domain, with remaining parts taken from reference TRBV19 and TRBJ2-7, reads DGGITQSPKYLFRKEGQNVTLSCEQNLNHDAMYWYRQDPGQGLRLIYYSQIVNDFQKGDIAEGYSVSREKKESFPLTVTSAQKNPTAFYLCASSLTTGTGDSYEQYFGPGTRLTVT.

This clone was observed a single time. The rearrangement uses TRBV2 and TRBJ2-3, with TRBD2 matching 9 bases. The V and J ends lost 8 bases and 2 bases, in that order; junction bases with no gene match: 11. The CDR3 runs 16 residues. Germline-derived CDR1 and CDR2 are SNHLY and FYNNEI. CDR3 nucleotides: TGTGCCAGCCACCTGGGACTAGCCTCGACCACAGATACGCAGTATTTT. Protein product: CASHLGLASTTDTQYF.

This clone has just one count. The CDR3 protein is CASSPGTSGGETQYF. The CDR3 DNA follows: TGTGCCAGCAGCCCCGGGACTAGCGGGGGGGAGACGCAGTATTTT. The chain is built from TRBV6-4 and TRBJ2-3, with 16 nucleotides matching TRBD2. V shed 6 bases and J 9 bases; nucleotides not matched to a gene: 6. The CDR3 consists of 15 residues. Germline CDR1 is MRHNA and CDR2 is SNTAGT.

The sample holds one count of this clone. The gene calls are TRBV29-1 and TRBJ2-1; 7 bases match TRBD2. Per the germline V gene, CDR1 is SQVTM and CDR2 is ANQGSEA. The CDR3 totals 15 residues. V shed 6 bases and J 8 bases; nucleotides not matched to a gene: 16. The CDR3 reads CSVTRTSAVGYEQFF. In DNA, the CDR3 is TGCAGCGTCACGAGAACTAGCGCGGTCGGGTATGAGCAGTTCTTC.

A remark on this clone: It is unclear where the CDR3 begins or ends on the DNA, so no DNA is shown, and the CDR3 is as TCRdb lists it. The rearrangement joins TRBV7-2 to TRBJ2-1. A total of 17 residues make up the CDR3, ends included. Per the germline V gene, CDR1 is SGHTA and CDR2 is FQGNSA. The chain's CDR3 is CASSLETFGASYNEQFF.

The chain is built from TRBV5-1 and TRBJ1-5; D uncertain. This CDR3 region has 17 residues. The ends were cut back, 0 bases at V and 0 bases at J, with 13 bases in the middle. CDR1 and CDR2 from the germline V gene are SGHRS and YFSETQ. The CDR3 is CASSLDGSLYSNQPQHF. CDR3 sequence (DNA): TGCGCCAGCAGCTTGGATGGTAGCCTCTATAGCAATCAGCCCCAGCATTTT.